Only a few counts were recorded for the clone carrying this T cell receptor beta chain. The target antigen is unknown. The source of the sample is a study of T-cell memory formation after mild COVID-19. In the study overall: TCR clusters mostly belonged to single donors.

TCRdb called the 5' RACE reads again in MiXCR, with one record for every CDR3 protein. This sample carries about 55,000 distinct CDR3 sequences, 9.5% of them seen once, and the ten largest clones take 0.9% to 1.5%. Points from the study as a whole: The finding that pre-infection memory included some responding clones suggested that cross-reactive memory joined. Of the contracting clones, CD4+ ones lay mainly in CM and EM, and CD8+ ones in EMRA. A balance of CD4 and CD8 characterized clones contracting day 15 to 85, whereas later expanders leaned CD4+.

This CDR3 spans 13 amino acids. CDR1 is SGHVS and CDR2 is FQNEAQ in the germline V gene. Deletions cut 6 bases from V and 7 bases from J, with 15 bases between. The TCR comes from a man between 18 and 35 years old who had mild COVID-19 (a few samples of this study predate the infection). Cell type and time point are not known. The genes are TRBV7-8 and TRBJ1-1; no reliable D call. Sequenced: PBMCs or a T cell subset sorted from them (not recorded which). This chain's CDR3 is CASRSRAVGEAFF. CDR3 nucleotide sequence: TGTGCCAGCAGGTCAAGGGCCGTCGGTGAAGCTTTCTTT.